Sequencing of this T cell receptor beta chain was carried out in a study of beta chain features in type 1 diabetes. Background on the study: Age, gender and cell yields were alike across patients and healthy donors. There were about 110,000,000 sorted cells examined across all samples.

A CD45RO/CCR7/CD25/CD127/CD95/CD27 panel sorted naive, central memory, regulatory and stem cell-like memory CD4+ cells. The CDR3 runs 13 residues. V was trimmed by 5 bases and J by 1 base, leaving 7 bases between them. Germline CDR1 and CDR2: SGHTA and FQGTGA. Every bit of the isolated RNA underwent reverse transcription, so sequencing read expressed TCRB transcripts. TCRdb's table, derived via immunoSEQ multiplex PCR, lists solely in-frame clones and lacks some. The sample consists of roughly 450,000 clones, roughly 13% of them appearing once. The V call is TRBV7-3, the J call TRBJ2-3; D is unresolved. This TCR derives from a man aged 25-45 years in good health. Sequencing input: naive CD4+ T cells from blood. CDR3 protein: CASSTSRTDTQYF. The CDR3, as DNA: TGTGCCAGCAGCACCTCTCGCACAGATACGCAGTATTTT.